The 18 T cell receptor beta chains below all came from one sample that was sequenced in a study of T cells after yellow fever vaccination. A single record per CDR3 protein comes from TCRdb applying MiXCR to the 5' RACE reads. This sample carries some 70,000 distinct CDR3 sequences, 6.5% of them seen once, and the ten largest clones take 37%. The specimen was CD8+ T cells sorted from PBMCs, collected about 49 days after the first yellow fever vaccination. The receptor set was obtained from a man younger than 30 who received the YFV17D yellow fever vaccine.

This clonotype was seen many times. The genes are TRBV6-5 and TRBJ2-3; D gene uncertain. There are 16 residues in the CDR3. V was clipped by 2 bases and J by 2 bases, with 14 bases between them. In germline, CDR1 is MNHEY, CDR2 SVGAGI. CDR3 in amino acids: CASSYGLQGFTDTQYF. In DNA form, the CDR3 reads TGTGCCAGCAGTTACGGTCTTCAAGGGTTCACAGATACGCAGTATTTT.

This clonotype was seen only a few times. The CDR3 loop is CASSPIGRHGYTF. CDR3 DNA sequence: TGTGCCAGCAGCCCGATCGGACGGCATGGCTACACCTTC. The chain uses TRBV7-8 and TRBJ1-2; no clear D gene. CDR3 length equals 13 residues. Germline V gives CDR1 SGHVS, CDR2 FQNEAQ. V shed 5 bases and J shed 6 bases, with 13 bases lying between them.

At least ten counts were recorded for this clonotype. The DNA for the CDR3 is TGTGCCAGCAGCTCCCGGATCTCCTACGAGCAGTACGTC. Translated, it gives CASSSRISYEQYV. V and J are TRBV7-8 and TRBJ2-7; D not resolved. Looked up from germline, CDR1 is SGHVS and CDR2 is FQNEAQ. The ends were cut back, 4 bases at V and 0 bases at J, with 7 bases in the middle. CDR3 length equals 13 residues.

This clonotype has at least ten counts. This chain links TRBV11-1 with TRBJ2-1, with 7 nucleotides matching TRBD1. The V gene's germline CDR1 is SGHAT and CDR2 FQDESV (reference sequence). After removal of 3 bases from V and 7 bases from J, the junction contained 6 bases not matched to a gene. This CDR3 has 14 amino acids. CDR3: CASSLTGFGNEQFF. CDR3 DNA: TGTGCCAGCAGCTTGACAGGGTTCGGTAATGAGCAGTTCTTC.

The table lists this clonotype with many counts. The V call is TRBV18, the J call TRBJ2-1, with D perhaps TRBD2 (6 bases). Germline CDR1 and CDR2: KGHSH and LQKENI. The V end lost 1 base, the J end lost 7 bases, and 17 bases lay between the germline ends. The CDR3 has 16 residues. CDR3 amino acids: CASSPLSGTGENEQFF. The DNA of the CDR3 is TGTGCCAGCTCACCACTATCGGGGACGGGGGAAAATGAGCAGTTCTTC.

Turning to this clonotype: A much more abundant neighbour one base away suggests this may be a read error. The CDR3 nucleotides read TGTGCCAGCAGTTCGACAGGGAAGTATGGCTACACCTTC. As protein: CASSSTGKYGYTF. The chain uses TRBV12-3 or TRBV12-4 and TRBJ1-2; 7 bases agree with TRBD1. CDR3 length: 13 amino acids. Trimming at V came to 4 bases and at J to 5 bases, leaving 4 bases not matched to a gene.

In its sample, this clonotype was seen many times. The CDR3: CSPVEISTDTQYF. In DNA, the CDR3 is TGCAGCCCCGTTGAGATAAGCACAGATACGCAGTATTTT. This sequence joins TRBV29-1 and TRBJ2-3; D remains ambiguous. Per germline, CDR1 SQVTM and CDR2 ANQGSEA. The CDR3 is 13 residues long. Between the trimmed V and J ends, which lost 8 bases and 0 bases, there was a span of 12 bases.

This clonotype was seen at least ten times. This chain links TRBV7-9 with TRBJ2-1; weak D call: TRBD2 (5 bases). Trimming pared 5 bases from V and 10 bases from J, leaving 12 bases between. The CDR3 is made up of 12 amino acids. Germline lookup yields CDR1 SEHNR and CDR2 FQNEAQ (reference sequence). As DNA, the CDR3 is TGTGCCAGCAGCCCAGGACTGAACGAGCAGTTCTTC. It specifies CASSPGLNEQFF.

In this sample, this clonotype turned up many times. V usage is TRBV19 and J usage is TRBJ1-5; no clear D. Trimming took 4 bases from V and 7 from J, leaving 11 bases between them. This CDR3 is built from 13 residues. In germline, CDR1 is LNHDA, CDR2 SQIVND (reference sequence). Written as DNA, the CDR3 is TGTGCCAGTAGTACCGAGGGTTGGCAGCCCCAGCATTTT. This gives the protein CASSTEGWQPQHF.

Many counts were recorded for this clonotype. This chain joins TRBV7-3 and TRBJ2-1; perhaps TRBD2 as D (5 bases). Trimming left V 5 bases short and J 7 bases short, with 6 bases between. Germline CDR1 reads SGHTA; CDR2 reads FQGTGA. This CDR3 is 11 amino acids long. CDR3 amino acids: CASSRGNEQFF. CDR3 sequence (DNA): TGTGCCAGCAGCCGGGGAAATGAGCAGTTCTTC.

Many counts were recorded for this clonotype. J is TRBJ1-5 and V is TRBV7-2; D gene unclear. V gave up 3 bases and J gave up 5 bases, with 8 bases separating them. The CDR3 runs 13 residues. In germline, CDR1 is SGHTA, CDR2 FQGNSA. The CDR3 spells CASSFLGYQPQHF. The CDR3 DNA reads as TGTGCCAGCAGCTTTCTTGGGTATCAGCCCCAGCATTTT.

The table lists this clonotype with many counts. This sequence joins TRBV7-7 and TRBJ2-5; D might be TRBD2 (6 bases). This CDR3 is 13 amino acids long. Germline CDR1 is SSHAT and CDR2 is FNYEAQ (reference sequence). Between the trimmed V and J ends, which lost 3 bases and 3 bases, there was a span of 8 bases. CDR3 loop: CASSLGGEETQYF. DNA of the CDR3: TGTGCCAGCAGCTTGGGGGGAGAAGAGACCCAGTACTTC.

In its sample, this clonotype was seen many times. The chain carries TRBV9 and TRBJ1-1; 7 bases align to TRBD1. There are 14 residues in the CDR3. After removal of 4 bases from V and 4 bases from J, the junction contained 7 bases not matched to a gene. Per the germline V gene, CDR1 is SGDLS and CDR2 is YYNGEE. CDR3 sequence: CASSLTGVRTEAFF. CDR3 sequence (DNA): TGTGCCAGCAGCCTTACAGGGGTTCGCACTGAAGCTTTCTTT.

The table lists this clonotype with many counts. This chain connects TRBV12-3 or TRBV12-4 to TRBJ2-3, with 7 bases aligning to TRBD1. J was trimmed by 4 bases and V by 4 bases; bases with no gene match: 5. This CDR3 spans 14 amino acids. The CDR3 is CASSSAQGSDTQYF. CDR3 DNA: TGTGCCAGCAGTTCCGCACAGGGGTCAGATACGCAGTATTTT.

There are many counts of this clonotype. V is TRBV7-9 and J is TRBJ2-3, with unresolved D. Germline V gene sequence: CDR1 SEHNR, CDR2 FQNEAQ (reference sequence). V was shortened by 5 bases and J by 2 bases, with 11 bases between the two germline ends. The length of the CDR3 is 14 residues. This CDR3 reads CASSEDGYTDTQYF. The CDR3 DNA follows: TGTGCCAGCAGCGAAGACGGCTACACAGATACGCAGTATTTT.

Many counts were recorded for this clonotype. The chain has TRBV13 and TRBJ2-1; TRBD1 matches 7 bases. From germline, CDR1 is PRHDT and CDR2 FYEKMQ (reference sequence). The trim removed 5 bases at V and 1 base at J, leaving 8 bases unmatched. This CDR3 comprises 16 residues. The DNA for the CDR3 is TGTGCCAGCAGCCAAAGGGACAGATCTTCCTACAATGAGCAGTTCTTC. Translating gives CASSQRDRSSYNEQFF.

Many counts were recorded for this clonotype. V gene TRBV28 combines with J gene TRBJ2-5, with a possible D match to TRBD1 (6 bases). V was clipped by 6 bases and J by 0 bases, with 11 bases between them. The CDR3 totals 14 residues. Germline lookup yields CDR1 MDHEN and CDR2 SYDVKM. The CDR3 region is CASSQDRYQETQYF. The CDR3 DNA is TGTGCCAGCAGCCAAGACAGGTACCAAGAGACCCAGTACTTC.

The chain has TRBV7-9 and TRBJ1-2; 8 positions match TRBD1. Trimming took 5 bases from V and 4 from J; bases not matched to a gene: 9. Germline values: CDR1 SEHNR, CDR2 FQNEAQ (reference sequence). The CDR3 extends over 15 amino acids. CDR3 coding DNA: TGTGCCAGCAGCCAAATCGGACAGGGTCCCTATGGCTACACCTTC. Protein sequence: CASSQIGQGPYGYTF.